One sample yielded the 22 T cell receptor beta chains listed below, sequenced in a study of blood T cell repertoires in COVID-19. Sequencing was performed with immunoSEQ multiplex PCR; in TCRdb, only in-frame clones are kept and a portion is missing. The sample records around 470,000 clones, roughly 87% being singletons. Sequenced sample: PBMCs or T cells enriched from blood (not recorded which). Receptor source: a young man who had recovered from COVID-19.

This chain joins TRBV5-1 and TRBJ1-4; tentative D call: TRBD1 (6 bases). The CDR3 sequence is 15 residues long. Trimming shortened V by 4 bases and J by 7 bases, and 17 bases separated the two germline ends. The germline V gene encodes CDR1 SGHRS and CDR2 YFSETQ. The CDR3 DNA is TGCGCCAGCAGCCCCGTAGAGGGGGAGAGTGAAAAACTGTTTTTT. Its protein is CASSPVEGESEKLFF. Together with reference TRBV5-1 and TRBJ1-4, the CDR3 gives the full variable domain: KAGVTQTPRYLIKTRGQQVTLSCSPISGHRSVSWYQQTPGQGLQFLFEYFSETQRNKGNFPGRFSGRQFSNSRSEMNVSTLELGDSALYLCASSPVEGESEKLFFGSGTQLSVL.

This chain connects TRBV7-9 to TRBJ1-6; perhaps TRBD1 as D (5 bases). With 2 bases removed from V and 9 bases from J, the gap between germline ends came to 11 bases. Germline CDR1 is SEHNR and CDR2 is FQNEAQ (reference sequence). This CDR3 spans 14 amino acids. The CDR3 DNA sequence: TGTGCCAGCAGCTTACAGGGCTACGGTTCACCCCTCCACTTT. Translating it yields CASSLQGYGSPLHF. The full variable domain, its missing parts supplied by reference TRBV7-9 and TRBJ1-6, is DTGVSQNPRHKITKRGQNVTFRCDPISEHNRLYWYRQTLGQGPEFLTYFQNEAQLEKSRLLSDRFSAERPKGSFSTLEIQRTEQGDSAMYLCASSLQGYGSPLHFGNGTRLTVT.

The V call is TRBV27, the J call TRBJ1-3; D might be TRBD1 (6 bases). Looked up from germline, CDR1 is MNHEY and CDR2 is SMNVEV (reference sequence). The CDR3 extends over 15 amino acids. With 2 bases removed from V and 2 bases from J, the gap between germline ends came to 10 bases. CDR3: CASSLEGQPGNTIYF. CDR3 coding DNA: TGTGCCAGCAGTTTAGAAGGACAGCCTGGAAACACCATATATTTT.

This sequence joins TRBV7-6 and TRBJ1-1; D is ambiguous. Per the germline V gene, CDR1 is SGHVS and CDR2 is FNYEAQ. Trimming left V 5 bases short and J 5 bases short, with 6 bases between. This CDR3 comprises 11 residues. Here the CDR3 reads CASSQITEAFF. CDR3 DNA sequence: TGTGCCAGCAGCCAAATTACTGAAGCTTTCTTT.

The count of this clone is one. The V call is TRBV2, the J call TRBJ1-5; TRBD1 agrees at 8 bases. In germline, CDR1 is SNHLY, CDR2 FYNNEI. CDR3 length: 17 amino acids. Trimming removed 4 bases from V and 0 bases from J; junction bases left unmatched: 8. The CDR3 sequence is CASSARTGSNSNQPQHF. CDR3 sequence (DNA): TGTGCCAGCAGTGCACGGACAGGGAGCAATAGCAATCAGCCCCAGCATTTT.

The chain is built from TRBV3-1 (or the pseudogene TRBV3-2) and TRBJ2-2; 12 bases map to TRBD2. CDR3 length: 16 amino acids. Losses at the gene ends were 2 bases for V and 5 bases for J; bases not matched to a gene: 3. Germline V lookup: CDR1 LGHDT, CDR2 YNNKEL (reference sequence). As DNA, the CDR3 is TGTGCCAGCAGCCAAACTAGCGGGAGGACAACCGGGGAGCTGTTTTTT. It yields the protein CASSQTSGRTTGELFF.

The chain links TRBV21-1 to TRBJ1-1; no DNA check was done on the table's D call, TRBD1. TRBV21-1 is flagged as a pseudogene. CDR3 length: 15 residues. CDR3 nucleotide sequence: TGTGCCAGCAGCAAAAAGGGAAGGGGGCAGCGGCAGGCTTTCTTT. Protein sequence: CASSKKGRGQRQAFF.

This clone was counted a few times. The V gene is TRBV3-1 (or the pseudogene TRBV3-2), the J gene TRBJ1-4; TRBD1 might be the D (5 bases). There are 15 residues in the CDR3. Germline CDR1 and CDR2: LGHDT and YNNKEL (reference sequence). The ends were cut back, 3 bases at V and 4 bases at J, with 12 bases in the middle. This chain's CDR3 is CASSQPTGLNEKLFF. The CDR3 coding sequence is TGTGCCAGCAGCCAGCCGACGGGACTTAATGAAAAACTGTTTTTT.

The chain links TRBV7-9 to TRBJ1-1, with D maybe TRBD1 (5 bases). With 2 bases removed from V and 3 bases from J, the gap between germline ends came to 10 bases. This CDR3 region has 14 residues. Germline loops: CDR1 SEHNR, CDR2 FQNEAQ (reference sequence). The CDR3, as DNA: TGTGCCAGCAGCTTATTCGCGGGGGACACTGAAGCTTTCTTT. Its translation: CASSLFAGDTEAFF.

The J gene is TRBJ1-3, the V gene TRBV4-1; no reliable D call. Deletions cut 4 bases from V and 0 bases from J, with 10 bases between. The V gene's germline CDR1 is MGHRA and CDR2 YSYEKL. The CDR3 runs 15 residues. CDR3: CASSLQDFSGNTIYF. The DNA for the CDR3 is TGCGCCAGCAGCCTTCAGGACTTCTCTGGAAACACCATATATTTT.

CDR3 DNA: TGTGCCAGCAGCTTGGGGGCAGGCCAACTCGATGGCTACACCTTC. Encoded protein: CASSLGAGQLDGYTF. This chain joins TRBV5-4 and TRBJ1-2, with unresolved D. The CDR3 spans 15 residues. The germline V gene encodes CDR1 SGHNT and CDR2 YYREEE (reference sequence). The V gene lost 0 bases and the J gene lost 6 bases, with 15 bases spanning the gap.

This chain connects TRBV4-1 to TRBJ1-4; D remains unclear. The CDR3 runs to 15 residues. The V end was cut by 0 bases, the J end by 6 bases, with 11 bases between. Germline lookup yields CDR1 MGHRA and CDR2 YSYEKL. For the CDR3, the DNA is TGCGCCAGCAGCCAAGATCCGGGTCTGGATGAAAAACTGTTTTTT. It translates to CASSQDPGLDEKLFF.

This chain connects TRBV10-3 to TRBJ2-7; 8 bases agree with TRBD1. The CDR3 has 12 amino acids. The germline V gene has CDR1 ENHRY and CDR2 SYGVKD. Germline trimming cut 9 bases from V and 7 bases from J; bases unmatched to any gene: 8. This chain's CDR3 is CAIGQGNGEQYF. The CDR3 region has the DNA TGTGCCATTGGACAGGGAAACGGGGAGCAGTACTTC.

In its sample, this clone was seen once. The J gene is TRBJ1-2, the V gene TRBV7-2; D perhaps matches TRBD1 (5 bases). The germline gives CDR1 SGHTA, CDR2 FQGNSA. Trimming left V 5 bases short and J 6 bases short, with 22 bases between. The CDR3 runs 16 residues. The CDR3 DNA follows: TGTGCCAGCAGCCGGGCGGGACGGGGATTTGAAAATGGCTACACCTTC. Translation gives CASSRAGRGFENGYTF.

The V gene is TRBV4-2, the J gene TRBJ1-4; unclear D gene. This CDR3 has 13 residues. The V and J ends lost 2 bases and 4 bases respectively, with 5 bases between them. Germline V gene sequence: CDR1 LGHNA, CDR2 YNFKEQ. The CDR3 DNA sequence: TGTGCCAGCAGCCAATCCTTTAATGAAAAACTGTTTTTT. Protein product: CASSQSFNEKLFF.

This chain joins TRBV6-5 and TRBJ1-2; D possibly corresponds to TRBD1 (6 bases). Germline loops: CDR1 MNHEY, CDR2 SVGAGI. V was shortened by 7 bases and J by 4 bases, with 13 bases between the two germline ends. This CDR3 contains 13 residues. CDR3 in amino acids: CASNQTGRYGYTF. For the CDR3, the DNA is TGTGCCAGCAACCAAACAGGGCGCTATGGCTACACCTTC.

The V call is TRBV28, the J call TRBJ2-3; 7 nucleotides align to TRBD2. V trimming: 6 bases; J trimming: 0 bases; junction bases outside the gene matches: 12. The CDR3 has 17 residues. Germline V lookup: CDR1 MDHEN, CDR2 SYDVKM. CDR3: CASRNMGRGSSTDTQYF. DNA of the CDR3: TGTGCCAGCAGAAACATGGGGAGGGGTTCGAGCACAGATACGCAGTATTTT.

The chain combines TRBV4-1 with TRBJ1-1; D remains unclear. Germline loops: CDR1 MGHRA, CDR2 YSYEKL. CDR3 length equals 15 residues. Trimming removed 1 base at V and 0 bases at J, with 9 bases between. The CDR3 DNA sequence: TGCGCCAGCAGCCAAGTCGGGAGCATGAACACTGAAGCTTTCTTT. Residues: CASSQVGSMNTEAFF.

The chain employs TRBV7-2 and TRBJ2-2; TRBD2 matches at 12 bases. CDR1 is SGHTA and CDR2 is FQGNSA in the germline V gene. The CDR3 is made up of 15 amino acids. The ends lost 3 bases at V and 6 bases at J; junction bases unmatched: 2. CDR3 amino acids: CASSLTSGSPGELFF. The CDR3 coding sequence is TGTGCCAGCAGCTTGACTAGCGGGAGCCCCGGGGAGCTGTTTTTT.

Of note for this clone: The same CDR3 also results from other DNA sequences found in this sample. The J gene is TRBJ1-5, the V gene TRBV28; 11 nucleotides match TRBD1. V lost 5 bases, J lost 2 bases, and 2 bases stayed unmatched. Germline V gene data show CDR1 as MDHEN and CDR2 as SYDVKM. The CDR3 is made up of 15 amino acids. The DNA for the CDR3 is TGTGCCAGCAGTAGGACAGGGGGCGGCAATCAGCCCCAGCATTTT. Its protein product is CASSRTGGGNQPQHF.

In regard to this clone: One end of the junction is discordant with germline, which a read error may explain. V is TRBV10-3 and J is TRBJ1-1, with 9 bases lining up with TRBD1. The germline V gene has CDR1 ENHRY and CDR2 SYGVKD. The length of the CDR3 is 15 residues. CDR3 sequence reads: CAIKARTGASSEAFF. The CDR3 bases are TGTGCAATCAAGGCTCGGACAGGGGCTTCGAGTGAAGCTTTCTTT.

CDR3 sequence reads: CAWSGIGLRETQYF. The CDR3 coding sequence is TGTGCCTGGAGTGGGATCGGGTTGCGAGAGACCCAGTACTTC. The V and J genes are TRBV30 and TRBJ2-5; D unresolved. V lost 1 base and J lost 4, with 13 bases in between. The CDR3 covers 14 residues. Germline assignment: CDR1 GTSNPN and CDR2 SVGIG (reference sequence).